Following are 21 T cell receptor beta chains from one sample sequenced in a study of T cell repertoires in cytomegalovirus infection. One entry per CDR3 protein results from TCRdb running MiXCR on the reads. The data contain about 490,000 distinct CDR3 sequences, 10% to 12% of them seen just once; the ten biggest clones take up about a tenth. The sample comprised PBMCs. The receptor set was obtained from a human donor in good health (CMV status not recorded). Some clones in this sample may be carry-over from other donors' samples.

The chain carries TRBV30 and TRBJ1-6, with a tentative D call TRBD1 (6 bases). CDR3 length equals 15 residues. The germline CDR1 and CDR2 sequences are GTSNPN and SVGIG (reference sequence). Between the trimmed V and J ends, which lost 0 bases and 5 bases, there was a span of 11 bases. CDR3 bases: TGTGCCTGGAGTGTACAGGGCCTAAATAATTCACCCCTCCACTTT. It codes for CAWSVQGLNNSPLHF.

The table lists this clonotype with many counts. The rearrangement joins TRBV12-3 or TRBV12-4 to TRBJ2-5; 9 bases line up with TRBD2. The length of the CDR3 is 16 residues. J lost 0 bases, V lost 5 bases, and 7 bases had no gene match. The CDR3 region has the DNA TGTGCCAGCAGTACACGAGCGGGGGGCCACCAAGAGACCCAGTACTTC. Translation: CASSTRAGGHQETQYF.

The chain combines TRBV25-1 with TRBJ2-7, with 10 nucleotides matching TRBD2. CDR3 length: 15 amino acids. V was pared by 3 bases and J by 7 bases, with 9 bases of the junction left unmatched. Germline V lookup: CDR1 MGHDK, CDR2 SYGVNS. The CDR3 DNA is TGTGCCAGCAGTGACCCTAGCGGGAGACAGTGGGAGCAGTACTTC. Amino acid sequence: CASSDPSGRQWEQYF.

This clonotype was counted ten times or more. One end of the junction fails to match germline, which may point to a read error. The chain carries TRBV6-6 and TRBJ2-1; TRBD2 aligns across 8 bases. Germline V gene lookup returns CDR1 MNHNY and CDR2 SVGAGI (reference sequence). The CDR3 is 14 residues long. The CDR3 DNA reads TGTGCCACCAGTGCCCTAGCGGGCGGGAATGAGCAGTTCTTC. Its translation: CATSALAGGNEQFF.

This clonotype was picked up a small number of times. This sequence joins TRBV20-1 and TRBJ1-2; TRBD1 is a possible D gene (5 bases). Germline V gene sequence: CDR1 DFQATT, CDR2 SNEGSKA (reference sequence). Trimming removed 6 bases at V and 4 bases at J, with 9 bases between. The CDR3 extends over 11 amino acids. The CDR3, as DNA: TGCAGTGCCTCAAGGGGCTATGGCTACACCTTC. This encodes CSASRGYGYTF.

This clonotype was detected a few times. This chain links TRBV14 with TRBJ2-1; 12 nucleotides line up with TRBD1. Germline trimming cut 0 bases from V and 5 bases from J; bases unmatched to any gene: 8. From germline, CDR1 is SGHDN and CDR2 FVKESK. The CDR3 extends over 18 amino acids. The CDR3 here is CASSQDLRGQGANNEQFF. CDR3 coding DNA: TGTGCCAGCAGCCAAGATCTTCGGGGACAGGGGGCGAACAATGAGCAGTTCTTC.

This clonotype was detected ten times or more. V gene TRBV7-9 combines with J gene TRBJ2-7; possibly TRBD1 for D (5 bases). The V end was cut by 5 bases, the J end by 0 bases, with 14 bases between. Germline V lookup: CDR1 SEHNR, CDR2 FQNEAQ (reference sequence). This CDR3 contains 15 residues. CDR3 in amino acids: CASSLQGGSSYEQYF. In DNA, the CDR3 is TGTGCCAGCAGCCTCCAGGGCGGTAGCTCCTACGAGCAGTACTTC.

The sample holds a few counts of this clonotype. The chain's CDR3 is CASSLWGRGPLYF. The CDR3 DNA is TGTGCCAGCAGTTTATGGGGACGGGGTCCCTTGTACTTC. The gene calls are TRBV28 and TRBJ2-7; either TRBD1 or TRBD2 may fit D (5 bases each). In germline, CDR1 is MDHEN, CDR2 SYDVKM. This CDR3 has 13 residues. Trimming pared 0 bases from V and 12 bases from J, leaving 15 bases between.

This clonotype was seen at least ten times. The DNA of the CDR3 is TGTGCCAGCAGCAAAGAACTAGCGGGGACGCACAATGAGCAGTTCTTC. As protein: CASSKELAGTHNEQFF. This chain joins TRBV2 and TRBJ2-1, with 10 bases identical to TRBD2. V shed 6 bases and J 5 bases; nucleotides not matched to a gene: 10. The CDR3 spans 16 residues. The V gene's germline CDR1 is SNHLY and CDR2 FYNNEI.

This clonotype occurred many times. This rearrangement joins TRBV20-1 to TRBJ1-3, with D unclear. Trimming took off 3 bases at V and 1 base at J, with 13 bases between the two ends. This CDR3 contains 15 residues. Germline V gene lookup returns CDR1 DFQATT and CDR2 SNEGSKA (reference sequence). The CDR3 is CSASAESVSGNTIYF. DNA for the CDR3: TGCAGTGCTAGCGCAGAATCGGTTTCTGGAAACACCATATATTTT.

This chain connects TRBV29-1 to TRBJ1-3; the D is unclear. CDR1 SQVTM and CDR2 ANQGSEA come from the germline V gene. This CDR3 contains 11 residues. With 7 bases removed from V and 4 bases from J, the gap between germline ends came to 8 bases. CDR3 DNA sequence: TGCAGCGGGAAGGAGGGAAACACCATATATTTT. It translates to CSGKEGNTIYF.

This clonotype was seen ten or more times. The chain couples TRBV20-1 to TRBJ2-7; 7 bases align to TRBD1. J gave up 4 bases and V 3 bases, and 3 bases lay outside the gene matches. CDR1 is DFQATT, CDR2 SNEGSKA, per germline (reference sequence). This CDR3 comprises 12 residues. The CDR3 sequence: CSASGTAYEQYF. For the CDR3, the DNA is TGCAGTGCTAGCGGGACAGCTTACGAGCAGTACTTC.

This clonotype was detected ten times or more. DNA for the CDR3: TGTGCCAGCAGCCAAATTAGTGAGCCGCCCCTATTAGAGCAGTACTTC. Residues: CASSQISEPPLLEQYF. The chain couples TRBV14 to TRBJ2-7, with D unclear. The CDR3 extends over 16 amino acids. Germline values: CDR1 SGHDN, CDR2 FVKESK. V was pared by 2 bases and J by 7 bases, with 21 bases between. Combining the CDR3 with reference TRBV14 and TRBJ2-7 gives the whole variable domain EAGVTQFPSHSVIEKGQTVTLRCDPISGHDNLYWYRRVMGKEIKFLLHFVKESKQDESGMPNNRFLAERTGGTYSTLKVQPAELEDSGVYFCASSQISEPPLLEQYFGPGTRLTVT.

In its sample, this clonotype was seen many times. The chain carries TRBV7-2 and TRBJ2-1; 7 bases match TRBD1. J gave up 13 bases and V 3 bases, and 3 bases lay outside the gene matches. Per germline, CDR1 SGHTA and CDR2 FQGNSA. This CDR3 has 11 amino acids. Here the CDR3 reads CASSFRDSQFF. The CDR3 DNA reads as TGTGCCAGCAGCTTCCGGGACAGTCAGTTCTTC.

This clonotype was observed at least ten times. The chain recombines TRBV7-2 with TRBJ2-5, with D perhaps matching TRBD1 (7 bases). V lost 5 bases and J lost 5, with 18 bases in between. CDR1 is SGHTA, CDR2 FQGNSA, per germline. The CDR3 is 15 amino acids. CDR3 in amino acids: CASSQAGQEGETQYF. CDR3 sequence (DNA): TGTGCCAGCAGCCAGGCAGGACAGGAGGGGGAGACCCAGTACTTC.

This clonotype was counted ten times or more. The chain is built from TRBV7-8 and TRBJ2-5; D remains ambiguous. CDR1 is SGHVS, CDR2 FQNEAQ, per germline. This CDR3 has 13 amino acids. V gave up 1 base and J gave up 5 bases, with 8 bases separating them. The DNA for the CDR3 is TGTGCCAGCAGCTTAGGGGATTGGGAGACCCAGTACTTC. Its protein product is CASSLGDWETQYF.

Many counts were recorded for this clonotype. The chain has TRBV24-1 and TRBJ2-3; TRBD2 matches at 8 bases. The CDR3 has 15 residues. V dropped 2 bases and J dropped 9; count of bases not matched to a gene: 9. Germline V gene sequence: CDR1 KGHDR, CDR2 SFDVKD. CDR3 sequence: CATSDSGTSEKTQYF. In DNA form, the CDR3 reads TGTGCCACCAGTGATTCCGGGACTAGTGAGAAGACGCAGTATTTT.

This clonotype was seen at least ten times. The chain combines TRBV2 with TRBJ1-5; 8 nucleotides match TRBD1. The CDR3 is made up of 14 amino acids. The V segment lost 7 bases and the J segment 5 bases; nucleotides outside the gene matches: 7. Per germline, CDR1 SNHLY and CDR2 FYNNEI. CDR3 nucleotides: TGTGCCAGCACCCCCGCAGGGGGCTATCAGCCCCAGCATTTT. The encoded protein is CASTPAGGYQPQHF.

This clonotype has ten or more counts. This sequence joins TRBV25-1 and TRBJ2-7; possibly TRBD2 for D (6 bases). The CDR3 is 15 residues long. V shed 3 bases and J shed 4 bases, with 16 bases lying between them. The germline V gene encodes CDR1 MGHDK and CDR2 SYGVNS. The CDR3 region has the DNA TGTGCCAGCAGTGACTCGGAGCGGGCCTATTACGAGCAGTACTTC. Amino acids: CASSDSERAYYEQYF.

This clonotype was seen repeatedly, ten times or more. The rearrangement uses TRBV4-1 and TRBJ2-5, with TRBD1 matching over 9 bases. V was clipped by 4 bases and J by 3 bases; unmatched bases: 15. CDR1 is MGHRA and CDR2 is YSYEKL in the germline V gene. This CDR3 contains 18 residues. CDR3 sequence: CASSPYPARDRVEETQYF. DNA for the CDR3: TGCGCCAGCAGCCCCTACCCCGCCCGGGACAGGGTGGAAGAGACCCAGTACTTC.

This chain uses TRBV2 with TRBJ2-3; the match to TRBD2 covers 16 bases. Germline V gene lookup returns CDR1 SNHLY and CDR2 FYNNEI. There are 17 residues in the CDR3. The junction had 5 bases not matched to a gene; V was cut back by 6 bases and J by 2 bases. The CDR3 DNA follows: TGTGCCAGCAGACACGGGACTAGCGGGAGGGCCACAGATACGCAGTATTTT. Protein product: CASRHGTSGRATDTQYF.